The sequence of this TCR beta chain was determined in a study of blood T cell repertoires in COVID-19. Method: immunoSEQ multiplex PCR; TCRdb's copy keeps in-frame clones and lacks some. The sample holds around 450,000 clones, 90% seen once. The CDR3 has 13 amino acids. Germline V gene data show CDR1 as LGHDT and CDR2 as YNNKEL (reference sequence). The V end lost 4 bases, the J end lost 1 base, and 5 bases lay between the germline ends. J is TRBJ1-3 and V is TRBV3-1 (or the pseudogene TRBV3-2); D unresolved. Source material: PBMCs or T cells enriched from blood (not recorded which). This sequence was found in a man younger than 35 who had recovered from COVID-19. In DNA form, the CDR3 reads TGTGCCAGCAGCCCTACTTCTGGAAACACCATATATTTT. Its protein product is CASSPTSGNTIYF.